This T cell receptor (beta chain) was obtained from a study of glioma-infiltrating T cells after dendritic cell vaccination (dated by TCRdb to about 2016). As for the study more broadly: The cohort included 15 or so glioblastoma patients drawn from Phase I and II dendritic cell vaccination trials, of whom 9 were newly diagnosed and 6 had recurrent disease. Patients received three intradermal dendritic cell vaccine injections at biweekly intervals in the arm below the axilla. In glioblastoma patients vaccinated with dendritic cells, deep sequencing of TCR beta CDR3 regions served to measure the amount of tumor-infiltrating lymphocytes and to compare repertoires between tumor and blood. The vaccine consisted of monocyte-derived dendritic cells cultured less than 9 days with IL-4 and GM-CSF, then pulsed overnight with autologous tumor lysate. Survival after dendritic cell vaccination was correlated with TCR sequencing metrics, including TIL content and tumor-blood repertoire overlap. Between the early 2000s and the early 2010s, patients were given autologous tumor lysate-pulsed dendritic cell vaccination. The full study reports these points: Longer time to progression and overall survival after dendritic cell vaccination were predicted by higher estimated pretreatment TIL content. The cohort was small and heterogeneous, few patients had complete blood and tumor sets, and even fewer had initial-recurrent tumor pairs. The three-group TCR overlap response model was described as speculative and requiring prospective validation. TCR clonality showed no direct relationship with survival, which suggests that a diverse polyclonal response may be important.

The label giving this sample's time point can be read as: after dendritic cell vaccination, including at tumor progression/relapse. To be selected, patients needed enough residual fresh-frozen tumor tissue and more than two years of available survival data. Although molecular status otherwise differed among the glioblastoma patients, no patient had an isocitrate dehydrogenase mutation. PBMC were collected before vaccination, two weeks after the third vaccination, and at tumor progression when it occurred. The Qiagen DNeasy Blood extraction Kit was used for extraction of genomic DNA. TCRB CDR3 regions were amplified from around 2.1 ug genomic DNA, or all available DNA if less, using the immunoSEQ assay. The multiplex PCR relied on 60 forward primers for TCR V beta segments and 13 reverse primers for J beta segments. To estimate the number of reads per starting template, synthetic control templates were added to each sample at limiting dilution. Reads of 87 bp were generated by sequencing on the Illumina HiSeq System. Per the source publication's procedure: To remove PCR and sequencing errors, closely related sequences were merged with a nearest neighbor algorithm. TCR overlap was defined as the percentage of unique tumor TCR beta sequences that were also found in the peripheral blood of the same patient. In its TCRdb copy, this immuneACCESS table keeps in-frame sequences only and misses some clones. Where compared with another copy, unresolved V genes explain less than half of these, and the others have no known cause. Clone size and the V and J calls come from that table; the DNA yielded D and trimming. The sample profile shows fewer than 30,000 clones; around 92% of them were found once. The biggest ten clones account for around 2.9% of the sample.

The count of this clone is one. The specificity of this receptor is unknown. No quality values exist for individual bases; no much larger clone is one base distant. Counted from cysteine to phenylalanine, this CDR3 has 17 amino acids. Only the CDR3 DNA is retained, 51 bases long and in frame from the first base. Taken from the germline V gene, the CDR1 and CDR2 loops are ENHRY and SYGVKD. For this chain, trimming is 10 bases at the V end and 5 bases at the J end, and the number of junction bases without a gene match is 14. This specimen consisted of blood, obtained after dendritic cell vaccination. This sequence originates from a human donor with glioblastoma. This receptor chain uses TRBV10-3 and TRBJ2-2, and 12 junctional nucleotides match TRBD1. The CDR3 has the sequence CASKPPGQGAGTGELFF. The DNA sequence follows: TGTGCCAGCAAACCTCCGGGACAGGGGGCAGGTACCGGGGAGCTGTTTTTT.